Below, 12 T cell receptor beta chains from the same sample are listed, as sequenced in a study of sequential checkpoint blockade in melanoma. Profiled with immunoSEQ multiplex PCR; TCRdb holds only in-frame clones, not every one. This table has 8,500 to 9,500 clones, roughly 75% appearing once. Described treatment: randomized to nivolumab then ipilimumab (arm A) or the reverse (arm B). The sample was CD8+ T cells sorted from blood (inferred from file names), taken from a patient given nivolumab and ipilimumab in sequence. The receptors shown here come from a human donor with melanoma.

In nucleotides, the CDR3 is TGTGCCAGCAGCCCTCCCCGCTACGAGCAGTACTTC. Encoded protein: CASSPPRYEQYF. The rearrangement links TRBV11-2 to TRBJ2-7; D is undetermined. Trimming took 5 bases from V and 3 from J, leaving 8 bases between them. The CDR3 has 12 residues. Germline values: CDR1 SGHAT, CDR2 FQNNGV.

The chain combines TRBV6-5 with TRBJ1-1; TRBD1 matches at 7 bases. The CDR3 extends over 14 amino acids. J lost 4 bases, V lost 2 bases, and 4 bases had no gene match. Germline V lookup: CDR1 MNHEY, CDR2 SVGAGI. The CDR3 coding sequence is TGTGCCAGCAGTTACCGGCAGGGGGGCACTGAAGCTTTCTTT. It is translated as CASSYRQGGTEAFF.

The chain couples TRBV30 to TRBJ1-5; D remains ambiguous. V was cut by 0 bases and J by 4 bases, with 7 bases left in between. This CDR3 has 13 amino acids. Germline CDR1 reads GTSNPN; CDR2 reads SVGIG (reference sequence). The CDR3 is CAWSVRENQPQHF. As DNA, the CDR3 is TGTGCCTGGAGTGTCCGGGAGAATCAGCCCCAGCATTTT. Variable domain in full (rest from reference TRBV30 and TRBJ1-5): SQTIHQWPATLVQPVGSPLSLECTVEGTSNPNLYWYRQAAGRGLQLLFYSVGIGQISSEVPQNLSASRPQDRQFILSSKKLLLSDSGFYLCAWSVRENQPQHFGDGTRLSIL.

The chain couples TRBV5-4 to TRBJ2-2; tentatively, D is TRBD2 (5 bases). This CDR3 comprises 13 residues. Germline lookup yields CDR1 SGHNT and CDR2 YYREEE (reference sequence). Trimming left V 5 bases short and J 5 bases short, with 10 bases between. The CDR3 here is CASSHGETGELFF. CDR3 bases: TGTGCCAGCAGTCACGGGGAAACCGGGGAGCTGTTTTTT.

CDR3 nucleotide sequence: TGTGCCAGCAGGTCAGGGGGCGCGTCTGGAAACACCATATATTTT. Translation gives CASRSGGASGNTIYF. This sequence joins TRBV27 and TRBJ1-3, with 8 nucleotides matching TRBD1. The CDR3 spans 15 residues. The trim removed 6 bases at V and 1 base at J, leaving 5 bases unmatched. Looked up from germline, CDR1 is MNHEY and CDR2 is SMNVEV (reference sequence).

The chain joins TRBV11-2 to TRBJ2-3; weak D call: TRBD1 (6 bases). The CDR3 sequence is 16 residues long. Germline CDR1 reads SGHAT; CDR2 reads FQNNGV. V lost 4 bases and J lost 4, with 18 bases in between. CDR3: CASSSQDSHFADTQYF. CDR3 bases: TGTGCCAGCAGCTCTCAGGACAGTCATTTCGCAGATACGCAGTATTTT. The full variable domain, rest sourced from reference TRBV11-2 and TRBJ2-3, is EAGVAQSPRYKIIEKRQSVAFWCNPISGHATLYWYQQILGQGPKLLIQFQNNGVVDDSQLPKDRFSAERLKGVDSTLKIQPAKLEDSAVYLCASSSQDSHFADTQYFGPGTRLTVL.

The chain links TRBV12-2 to TRBJ2-3; the table's D call, TRBD2, has no DNA check behind it. TRBV12-2 counts as a pseudogene. CDR3 length equals 14 residues. The CDR3 DNA reads TGTGCAAGTTTCCGGGGGAGGGCAGCAGATACGCAGTATTTT. Translating gives CASFRGRAADTQYF.

This rearrangement joins TRBV4-1 to TRBJ2-7; TRBD1 matches 9 bases. V was pared by 0 bases and J by 2 bases, with 2 bases of the junction left unmatched. Per germline, CDR1 MGHRA and CDR2 YSYEKL. This CDR3 contains 15 residues. The CDR3 DNA follows: TGCGCCAGCAGCCAAGATGGGGACAGGGCCTACGAGCAGTACTTC. It encodes CASSQDGDRAYEQYF.

This chain joins TRBV6-6 and TRBJ1-5; the match to TRBD1 covers 10 bases. With 6 bases clipped from V and 5 bases from J, the junction kept 4 bases outside the gene matches. CDR3 length equals 14 residues. Germline V gene sequence: CDR1 MNHNY, CDR2 SVGAGI (reference sequence). The CDR3 bases are TGTGCCAGCAGCGACAGGGGGCTTCATCAGCCCCAGCATTTT. This codes for CASSDRGLHQPQHF.

CDR3 DNA sequence: TGCGCCAGCAGCCGGGACACCTCAACTAATGAAAAACTGTTTTTT. This gives the protein CASSRDTSTNEKLFF. The chain has TRBV4-3 and TRBJ1-4; TRBD1 might be the D (6 bases). There are 15 residues in the CDR3. Germline V gene sequence: CDR1 LGHNA, CDR2 YSLEER. Trimming removed 4 bases at V and 0 bases at J, with 9 bases between.

The chain joins TRBV10-3 to TRBJ2-7; possibly TRBD2 for D (5 bases). CDR1 and CDR2 from the germline V gene are ENHRY and SYGVKD. The V end was cut by 3 bases, the J end by 3 bases, with 9 bases between. This CDR3 is built from 13 residues. The CDR3 loop reads CAISESGSYEQYF. In DNA, the CDR3 is TGTGCCATCAGTGAAAGCGGCAGCTACGAGCAGTACTTC.

The chain combines TRBV27 with TRBJ2-6; TRBD2 matches 11 bases. The length of the CDR3 is 18 residues. The germline CDR1 and CDR2 sequences are MNHEY and SMNVEV (reference sequence). V shed 5 bases and J 0 bases; nucleotides not matched to a gene: 6. CDR3 protein: CASSTGLAVHSGANVLTF. The DNA of the CDR3 is TGTGCCAGCAGTACGGGACTAGCGGTCCACTCTGGGGCCAACGTCCTGACTTTC.